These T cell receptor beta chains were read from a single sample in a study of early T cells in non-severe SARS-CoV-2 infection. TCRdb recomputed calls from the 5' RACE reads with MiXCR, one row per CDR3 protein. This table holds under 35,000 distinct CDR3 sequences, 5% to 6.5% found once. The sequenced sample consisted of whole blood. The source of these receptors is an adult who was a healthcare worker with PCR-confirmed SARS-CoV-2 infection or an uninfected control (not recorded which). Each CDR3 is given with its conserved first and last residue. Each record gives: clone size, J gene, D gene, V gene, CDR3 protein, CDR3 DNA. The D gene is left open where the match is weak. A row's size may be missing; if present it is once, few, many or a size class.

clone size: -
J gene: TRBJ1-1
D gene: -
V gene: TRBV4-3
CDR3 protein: CASSSITTGTEAFF
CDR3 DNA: TGCGCCAGCAGCTCCATAACGACAGGCACTGAAGCTTTCTTT

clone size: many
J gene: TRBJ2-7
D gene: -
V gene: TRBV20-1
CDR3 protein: CSASLGTLSYEQYF
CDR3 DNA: TGCAGTGCTAGCCTCGGGACCCTCTCCTACGAGCAGTACTTC

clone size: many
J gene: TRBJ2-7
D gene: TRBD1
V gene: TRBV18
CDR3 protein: CASSVPGQGATEQYF
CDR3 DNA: TGTGCCAGCTCAGTACCGGGACAGGGGGCGACCGAGCAGTACTTC

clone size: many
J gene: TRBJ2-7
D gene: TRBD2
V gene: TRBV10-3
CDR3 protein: CAISPSGYSYEQYF
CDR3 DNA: TGTGCCATCAGTCCTAGCGGGTACTCCTACGAGCAGTACTTC

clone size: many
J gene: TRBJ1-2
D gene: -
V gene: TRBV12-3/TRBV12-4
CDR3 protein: CASSYYTGTDAYGYTF
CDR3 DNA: TGTGCCAGCAGTTATTATACCGGGACGGATGCATATGGCTACACCTTC

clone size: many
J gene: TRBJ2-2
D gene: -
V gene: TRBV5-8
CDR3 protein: CASSLVQTLNTGELFF
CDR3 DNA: TGTGCCAGCAGCTTGGTTCAGACATTGAACACCGGGGAGCTGTTTTTT

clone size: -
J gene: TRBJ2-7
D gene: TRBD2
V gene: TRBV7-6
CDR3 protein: CASSPGLAAYEQYF
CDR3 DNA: TGTGCCAGCAGCCCGGGACTAGCGGCCTACGAGCAGTACTTC

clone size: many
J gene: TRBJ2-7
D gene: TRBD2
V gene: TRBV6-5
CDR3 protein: CASSKMGLADYEQYF
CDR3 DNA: TGTGCCAGCAGTAAAATGGGACTAGCGGATTACGAGCAGTACTTC

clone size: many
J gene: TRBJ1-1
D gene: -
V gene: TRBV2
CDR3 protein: CASSGTSMNTEAFF
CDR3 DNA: TGTGCCAGCAGCGGTACATCGATGAACACTGAAGCTTTCTTT

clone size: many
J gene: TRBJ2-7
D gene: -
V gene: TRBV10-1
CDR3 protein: CASSDQGSLTYEQYF
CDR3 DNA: TGCGCCAGCAGTGATCAAGGAAGCCTCACCTACGAGCAGTACTTC

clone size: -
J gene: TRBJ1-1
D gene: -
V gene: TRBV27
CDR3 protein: CASSIRAQPTEAFF
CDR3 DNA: TGTGCCAGCAGTATTAGGGCCCAACCCACTGAAGCTTTCTTT

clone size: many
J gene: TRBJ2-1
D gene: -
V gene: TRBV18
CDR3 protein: CASSPLGNEQFF
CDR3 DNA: TGTGCCAGCTCCCCCCTGGGCAATGAGCAGTTCTTC

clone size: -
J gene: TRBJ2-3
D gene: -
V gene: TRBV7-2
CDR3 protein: CASRNTDTQYF
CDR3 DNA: TGTGCCAGCAGAAATACAGATACGCAGTATTTT

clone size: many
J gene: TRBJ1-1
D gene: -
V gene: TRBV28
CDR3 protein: CASTRVSGEAFF
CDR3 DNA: TGTGCCAGCACCAGGGTGTCCGGGGAAGCTTTCTTT

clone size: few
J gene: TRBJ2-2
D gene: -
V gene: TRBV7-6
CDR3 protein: CASTMDPDNTGELFF
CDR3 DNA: TGTGCCAGCACCATGGACCCTGACAACACCGGGGAGCTGTTTTTT

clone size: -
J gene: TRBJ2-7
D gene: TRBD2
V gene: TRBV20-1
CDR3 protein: CSPKSGLADYEQYF
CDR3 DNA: TGCAGTCCGAAATCGGGTCTAGCGGATTACGAGCAGTACTTC

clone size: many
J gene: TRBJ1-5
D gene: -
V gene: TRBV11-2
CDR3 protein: CASSFRGDYNSNQPQHF
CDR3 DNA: TGTGCCAGCAGCTTCCGGGGCGACTACAATAGCAATCAGCCCCAGCATTTT

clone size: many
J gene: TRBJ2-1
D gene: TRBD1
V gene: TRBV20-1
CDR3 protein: CSANPTGMRYNEQFF
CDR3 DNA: TGCAGTGCTAACCCGACAGGGATGAGGTACAATGAGCAGTTCTTC

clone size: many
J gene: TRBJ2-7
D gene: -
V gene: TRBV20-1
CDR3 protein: CSARSNGYEQYF
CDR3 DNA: TGCAGTGCTAGATCTAACGGGTACGAGCAGTACTTC

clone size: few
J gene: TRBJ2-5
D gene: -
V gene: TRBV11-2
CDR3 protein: CASSLASAGKHQETQYF
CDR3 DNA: TGTGCCAGCAGCTTAGCTTCGGCAGGGAAACACCAAGAGACCCAGTACTTC

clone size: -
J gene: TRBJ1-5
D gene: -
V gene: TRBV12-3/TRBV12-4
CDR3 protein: CASRQDNHPQHF
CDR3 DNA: TGTGCCAGCCGGCAGGACAATCACCCCCAGCATTTT

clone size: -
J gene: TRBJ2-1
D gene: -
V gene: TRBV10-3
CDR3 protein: CANSDLYEQFF
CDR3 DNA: TGTGCCAACAGTGATTTGTATGAGCAGTTCTTC

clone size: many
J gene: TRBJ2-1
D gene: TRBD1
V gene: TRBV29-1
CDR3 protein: CSSPGQGSFKQFF
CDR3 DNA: TGCAGCTCGCCGGGACAGGGCTCGTTCAAGCAGTTCTTC

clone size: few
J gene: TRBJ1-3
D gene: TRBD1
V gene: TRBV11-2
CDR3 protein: CASSTGVGNTIYF
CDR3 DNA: TGTGCCAGCAGCACAGGGGTTGGAAACACCATATATTTT

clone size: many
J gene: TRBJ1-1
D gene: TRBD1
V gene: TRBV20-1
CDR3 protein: CSARKQGARSTEAFF
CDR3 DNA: TGCAGTGCTAGAAAACAGGGGGCGAGAAGCACTGAAGCTTTCTTT

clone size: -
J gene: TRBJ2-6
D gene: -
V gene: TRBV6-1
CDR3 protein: CASSEVWGSGANVLTF
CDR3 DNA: TGTGCCAGCAGTGAAGTATGGGGCTCTGGGGCCAACGTCCTGACTTTC

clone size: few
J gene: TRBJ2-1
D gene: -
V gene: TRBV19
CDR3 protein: CASSMETVIYNEQFF
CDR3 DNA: TGTGCCAGTAGTATGGAGACTGTTATCTACAATGAGCAGTTCTTC

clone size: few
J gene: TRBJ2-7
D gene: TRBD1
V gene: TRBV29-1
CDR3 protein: CSVEKGAGYEQYF
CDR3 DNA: TGCAGCGTTGAAAAGGGGGCCGGCTACGAGCAGTACTTC

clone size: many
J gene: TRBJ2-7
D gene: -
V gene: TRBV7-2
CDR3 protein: CASSLVTDYEQYF
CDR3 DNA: TGTGCCAGCAGCTTAGTCACTGACTACGAGCAGTACTTC